Below, 14 T cell receptor beta chains from the same sample are listed, as sequenced in a study of T cells in Graves' hyperthyroidism and ophthalmopathy. The TCR beta CDR3 regions underwent amplification using RNA transcripts as the source. Initially, a first-round RT-PCR of the TCR CDR3 employed the HTBI primer set. A single record per CDR3 protein comes from TCRdb applying MiXCR to the multiplex PCR reads. The data hold hundreds of thousands of distinct CDR3 sequences, with about a third observed a single time. The sequencing input was blood. Receptors originate from a woman aged 40 to 55 with Graves' hyperthyroidism.

This clonotype was seen repeatedly, ten times or more. The chain uses TRBV7-9 and TRBJ2-7; D not resolved. Germline V gene data show CDR1 as SEHNR and CDR2 as FQNEAQ (reference sequence). V shed 5 bases and J shed 2 bases, with 13 bases lying between them. The CDR3 covers 14 residues. The CDR3 is CASSLSYTAYEQYF. CDR3 in DNA: TGTGCCAGCAGCCTTTCTTACACTGCCTACGAGCAGTACTTC.

The rearrangement links TRBV6-5 to TRBJ2-5; D is unclear. This CDR3 spans 17 amino acids. Trimming pared 4 bases from V and 5 bases from J, leaving 23 bases between. In germline, CDR1 is MNHEY, CDR2 SVGAGI. The CDR3: CASSLWLDLVTNETQYF. For the CDR3, the DNA is TGTGCCAGCAGTTTGTGGCTAGATCTAGTGACGAATGAGACCCAGTACTTC.

The table lists this clonotype with a few counts. This chain joins TRBV28 and TRBJ1-1; D is unresolved. V lost 8 bases, J lost 6 bases, and 16 bases lay in between. This CDR3 is 13 amino acids long. Germline CDR1 and CDR2: MDHEN and SYDVKM. As DNA, the CDR3 is TGTGCCAGCGCAAGTCAAATGACCGCTGAAGCTTTCTTT. Translation: CASASQMTAEAFF.

Comment on this clonotype: A junction boundary mismatches the germline segment, possibly from a read error. J is TRBJ1-1 and V is TRBV7-9, with 10 bases that match TRBD1. The length of the CDR3 is 16 residues. Germline V gene lookup returns CDR1 SEHNR and CDR2 FQNEAQ (reference sequence). Written as DNA, the CDR3 is TGCGCCAGCAGCCAAGGGACAGGGGTAAGGGGCACTGAAGCTTTCTTT. It specifies CASSQGTGVRGTEAFF.

This rearrangement joins TRBV6-6 to TRBJ2-5, with 12 bases matching TRBD2. The CDR3 contains 17 residues. CDR1 is MNHNY, CDR2 SVGAGI, per germline (reference sequence). Unmatched junction bases numbered 3, after V lost 0 bases and J lost 1 base. CDR3 residues: CASSYSTSGGFQETQYF. The CDR3 DNA reads TGTGCCAGCAGTTACTCGACTAGCGGGGGCTTCCAAGAGACCCAGTACTTC.

This rearrangement joins TRBV12-3 or TRBV12-4 to TRBJ1-1; no reliable D call. V gave up 5 bases and J gave up 6 bases, with 13 bases separating them. The CDR3 consists of 13 residues. CDR3 in DNA: TGTGCCAGCAGTCTGAATCCCCGTTCTGAAGCTTTCTTT. This gives the protein CASSLNPRSEAFF.

In this sample, this clonotype turned up many times. The V gene is TRBV13, the J gene TRBJ2-7; TRBD1 matches 9 bases. This CDR3 region has 15 residues. Germline V lookup: CDR1 PRHDT, CDR2 FYEKMQ (reference sequence). J was trimmed by 5 bases and V by 3 bases; bases with no gene match: 8. The CDR3: CASSFPTGGNDEQYF. The CDR3 region has the DNA TGTGCCAGCAGCTTCCCGACAGGGGGAAACGACGAGCAGTACTTC.

This clonotype has a handful of counts. The chain is built from TRBV20-1 and TRBJ1-6; D is unresolved. The length of the CDR3 is 14 residues. From germline, CDR1 is DFQATT and CDR2 SNEGSKA (reference sequence). Trimming stripped 6 bases from V and 0 bases from J, with 9 bases between. The DNA for the CDR3 is TGCAGTGCAAGGACGGACTCCTATAATTCACCCCTCCACTTT. This encodes CSARTDSYNSPLHF.

The sample holds one count of this clonotype. The V call is TRBV29-1, the J call TRBJ2-7; 7 nucleotides align to TRBD2. Trimming at V came to 6 bases and at J to 2 bases, leaving 7 bases not matched to a gene. The CDR3 spans 13 residues. Germline loops: CDR1 SQVTM, CDR2 ANQGSEA. This CDR3 is CSVAGSLTYEQYF. The DNA of the CDR3 is TGCAGCGTAGCGGGATCCCTAACCTACGAGCAGTACTTC.

V is TRBV20-1 and J is TRBJ1-1; D call uncertain. Germline loops: CDR1 DFQATT, CDR2 SNEGSKA (reference sequence). Trimming took 5 bases from V and 10 from J, leaving 23 bases between them. CDR3 length: 14 amino acids. CDR3 sequence: CSAPRPGVDEGAFF. The CDR3 nucleotides are TGCAGTGCTCCTCGTCCCGGAGTCGACGAAGGAGCTTTCTTT.

The chain has TRBV27 and TRBJ1-2; no firm D call. The V gene lost 0 bases and the J gene lost 4 bases, with 9 bases spanning the gap. Germline V gene data show CDR1 as MNHEY and CDR2 as SMNVEV (reference sequence). The CDR3 spans 14 residues. Here the CDR3 reads CASSLSAFIYGYTF. The CDR3 DNA follows: TGTGCCAGCAGTTTATCCGCCTTTATCTATGGCTACACCTTC.

This clonotype was counted ten times or more. The genes are TRBV5-1 and TRBJ1-6; no clear D. Trimming shortened V by 8 bases and J by 8 bases, and 11 bases separated the two germline ends. Germline CDR1 reads SGHRS; CDR2 reads YFSETQ. The length of the CDR3 is 12 residues. As DNA, the CDR3 is TGCGCCAGACTGGGAAGGGATTCACCCCTCCACTTT. Amino acids: CARLGRDSPLHF. Together with reference TRBV5-1 and TRBJ1-6, the CDR3 gives the full variable domain: KAGVTQTPRYLIKTRGQQVTLSCSPISGHRSVSWYQQTPGQGLQFLFEYFSETQRNKGNFPGRFSGRQFSNSRSEMNVSTLELGDSALYLCARLGRDSPLHFGNGTRLTVT.

Note on this clonotype: A much larger clonotype is one base distant, so this may be a read error. This rearrangement joins TRBV19 to TRBJ1-2; D unclear. The CDR3 is made up of 12 amino acids. The V gene's germline CDR1 is LNHDA and CDR2 SQIVND (reference sequence). The CDR3 coding sequence is TGTGCCAGTAGTATCATATTGGGCTCAAGAATCTTC. Encoded protein: CASSIILGSRIF.

This clonotype showed up many times. The chain is built from TRBV12-3 or TRBV12-4 and TRBJ2-7, with no clear D. Trimming stripped 2 bases from V and 0 bases from J, with 8 bases between. This CDR3 has 14 amino acids. In DNA, the CDR3 is TGTGCCAGCAGTTTATCAGGACGCTCCTACGAGCAGTACTTC. Its translation: CASSLSGRSYEQYF.